A single sample is the source of the 7 T cell receptor beta chains below, sequenced in a study of memory CD4+ T cells and cytomegalovirus serostatus. Single viable CD3+CD4+CD8-CD45RO+ cells were sorted as the memory CD4+ T cells. Clones were sequenced by immunoSEQ multiplex PCR, and TCRdb holds only the in-frame ones, with some missing. Among 80,000 or so clones, just under 80% were seen once, and the ten largest hold 2% to 3%. Sequenced input: memory CD4+ T cells from blood. The source of these receptors is an adult in good health and CMV-seropositive.

This clone was observed a single time. CDR3 DNA: TGCGCCAGCAGCTTGGTTCTACAGGGGGCCACAGATACGCAGTATTTT. Protein: CASSLVLQGATDTQYF. The chain links TRBV5-1 to TRBJ2-3; TRBD1 matches 9 bases. Germline CDR1 SGHRS, CDR2 YFSETQ. This CDR3 is built from 16 residues. V was clipped by 0 bases and J by 2 bases; unmatched bases: 4.

The chain links TRBV19 to TRBJ1-2; a weak D match, TRBD1 (5 bases). Germline V CDR1 and CDR2: LNHDA, SQIVND (reference sequence). The CDR3 runs to 14 residues. Trimming took 6 bases from V and 7 from J, leaving 18 bases between them. CDR3 residues: CASSLGVRGPGYTF. In nucleotides, the CDR3 is TGTGCCAGTAGCCTGGGGGTCCGGGGCCCTGGCTACACCTTC.

This clone was detected only a few times. The chain joins TRBV19 to TRBJ2-3, with a weak D call TRBD2 (5 bases). Germline CDR1 reads LNHDA; CDR2 reads SQIVND (reference sequence). The CDR3 loop spans 14 amino acids. V was shortened by 5 bases and J by 6 bases, with 15 bases between the two germline ends. This CDR3 reads CASSRVRGSDTQYF. CDR3 nucleotides: TGTGCCAGTAGTCGGGTTCGGGGTTCGGATACGCAGTATTTT.

The chain uses TRBV5-1 and TRBJ2-1; 11 nucleotides line up with TRBD2. This CDR3 region has 18 residues. The trim removed 2 bases at V and 4 bases at J, leaving 11 bases unmatched. Germline V lookup: CDR1 SGHRS, CDR2 YFSETQ. CDR3 sequence reads: CASSLLSGGTSGYNEQFF. CDR3 in DNA: TGCGCCAGCAGCTTATTGTCCGGAGGGACTAGCGGATACAATGAGCAGTTCTTC.

CDR3 sequence (DNA): TGTGCCAGTAGGGGGGGTTTGACTGAAGCTTTCTTT. It encodes CASRGGLTEAFF. The rearrangement uses TRBV6-1 and TRBJ1-1, with D perhaps TRBD1 (6 bases). The ends were cut back, 9 bases at V and 5 bases at J, with 13 bases in the middle. The CDR3 runs to 12 residues. CDR1 and CDR2 (germline): MNHNS, SASEGT.

CDR3: CASSPPINRQPEAFF. Here the CDR3 DNA reads TGTGCCAGTAGTCCCCCTATAAACCGACAGCCTGAAGCTTTCTTT. The chain couples TRBV19 to TRBJ1-1, with a weak D call TRBD1 (5 bases). V shed 5 bases and J shed 6 bases, with 19 bases lying between them. The CDR3 is 15 amino acids. The germline V gene has CDR1 LNHDA and CDR2 SQIVND (reference sequence).

In its sample, this clone was seen a few times. V and J are TRBV19 and TRBJ1-3; 8 nucleotides line up with TRBD1. Germline CDR1 is LNHDA and CDR2 is SQIVND (reference sequence). This CDR3 comprises 14 residues. After removal of 6 bases from V and 2 bases from J, the junction contained 3 bases not matched to a gene. The CDR3 sequence is CASRSGGAGNTIYF. The CDR3 DNA follows: TGTGCCAGTAGGTCAGGGGGCGCTGGAAACACCATATATTTT. Supplemented by reference TRBV19 and TRBJ1-3, the full variable domain reads DGGITQSPKYLFRKEGQNVTLSCEQNLNHDAMYWYRQDPGQGLRLIYYSQIVNDFQKGDIAEGYSVSREKKESFPLTVTSAQKNPTAFYLCASRSGGAGNTIYFGEGSWLTVV.